This T cell receptor (beta chain) stems from a study of blood T cell repertoires in COVID-19 (dated by TCRdb to the early 2020s). Context from the whole study: Collaborator samples came from the United States, Italy and Spain and covered acute and convalescent phases of COVID-19. Sample metadata almost always included a de-identified subject ID, COVID-19 status, age in years and sex. Where available, HLA class I and class II types were taken from metadata supplied by the sample provider and were not determined by assay-based typing. The repertoires were made available in a free public database intended to serve as a resource for research on the immune response to SARS-CoV-2. The material from the prospective study consisted of cDNA or gDNA derived from T cells, B-cell-depleted T cells, or PBMCs. Samples were obtained from the ongoing ImmuneRACE study (first 160 participants) and from 1,254 subjects provided by 6 global collaborators. The dataset comprised deeply sampled blood TCRbeta repertoires from subjects exposed to, actively infected with, or recovered from COVID-19. Here is what the overall study found, with its caveats: The amount of clinical and demographic metadata varied by source and participant and was provided uncurated.

A note on this clone: Its target antigen remains unknown. Per-base quality was not reported, and no clone a single base away is much larger than it.

TCRbeta CDR3 regions were amplified from genomic DNA using the immunoSEQ Assay, a bias-controlled multiplex PCR. The original methods were these. The number of nucleated cells in each sample was estimated from the amplification of reference gene primers within the assay. Sequence reads were collapsed and filtered to measure the absolute abundance of every unique TCRbeta CDR3 rearrangement. For each sample, productive Simpson clonality was calculated by taking the square root of Simpson's diversity index across productive rearrangements. The clones in this table, taken by TCRdb from immuneACCESS, are in-frame only. Not every clone is retained; where verified, under half of the shortfall comes from an unresolved V gene, and the cause of the rest is unknown. V and J calls plus clone size are reproduced from that table; the DNA served to infer D and trimming. The sample contains about 200,000 clones, about 90% of them found a single time. The top ten constitute 0.7% to 0.85% of the sample.

The CDR3 contains 14 residues, cysteine and phenylalanine counted. Only CDR3 DNA remains: 42 bases, in frame from the first base. CDR1 and CDR2 (ENHRY, SYGVKD) derive from the germline V gene. V is clipped by 6 bases and J by 3 bases, and the sequence between their germline boundaries is 12 bases long. One collaborating source in Seattle enrolled patients while the patients were actively infected and followed the patients over time throughout the course of disease. The collaborating institutions used their own protocols to collect whole blood in K2EDTA tubes. For TCRbeta analysis, collaborators shipped samples in one of three forms: frozen whole blood, isolated PBMCs, or DNA extracted from either of those sample types.

The sample taken for sequencing was peripheral blood. The TCR originated in a man aged 55 to 70 with COVID-19, enrolled during active disease. Recombination connected TRBV10-3 to TRBJ2-1; the best D guess is TRBD2, with 6 bases matching. The bases are TGTGCCATCAGAGTCCCCGGGGGCTACAATGAGCAGTTCTTC. Its amino acids are CAIRVPGGYNEQFF.